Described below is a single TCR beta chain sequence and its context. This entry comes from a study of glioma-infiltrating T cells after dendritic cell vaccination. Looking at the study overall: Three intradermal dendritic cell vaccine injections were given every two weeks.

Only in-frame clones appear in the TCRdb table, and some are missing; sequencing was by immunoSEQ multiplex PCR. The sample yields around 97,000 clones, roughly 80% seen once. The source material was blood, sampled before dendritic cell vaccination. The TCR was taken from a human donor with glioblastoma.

CDR3 nucleotides: TGTGCCAGCACTCCTGGCTCACCTAGCAATCAGCCCCAGCATTTT. Protein sequence: CASTPGSPSNQPQHF. The V gene is TRBV6-6, the J gene TRBJ1-5, with D unclear. Deletions cut 7 bases from V and 0 bases from J, with 13 bases between. The CDR3 sequence is 15 residues long. Germline V gives CDR1 MNHNY, CDR2 SVGAGI (reference sequence).